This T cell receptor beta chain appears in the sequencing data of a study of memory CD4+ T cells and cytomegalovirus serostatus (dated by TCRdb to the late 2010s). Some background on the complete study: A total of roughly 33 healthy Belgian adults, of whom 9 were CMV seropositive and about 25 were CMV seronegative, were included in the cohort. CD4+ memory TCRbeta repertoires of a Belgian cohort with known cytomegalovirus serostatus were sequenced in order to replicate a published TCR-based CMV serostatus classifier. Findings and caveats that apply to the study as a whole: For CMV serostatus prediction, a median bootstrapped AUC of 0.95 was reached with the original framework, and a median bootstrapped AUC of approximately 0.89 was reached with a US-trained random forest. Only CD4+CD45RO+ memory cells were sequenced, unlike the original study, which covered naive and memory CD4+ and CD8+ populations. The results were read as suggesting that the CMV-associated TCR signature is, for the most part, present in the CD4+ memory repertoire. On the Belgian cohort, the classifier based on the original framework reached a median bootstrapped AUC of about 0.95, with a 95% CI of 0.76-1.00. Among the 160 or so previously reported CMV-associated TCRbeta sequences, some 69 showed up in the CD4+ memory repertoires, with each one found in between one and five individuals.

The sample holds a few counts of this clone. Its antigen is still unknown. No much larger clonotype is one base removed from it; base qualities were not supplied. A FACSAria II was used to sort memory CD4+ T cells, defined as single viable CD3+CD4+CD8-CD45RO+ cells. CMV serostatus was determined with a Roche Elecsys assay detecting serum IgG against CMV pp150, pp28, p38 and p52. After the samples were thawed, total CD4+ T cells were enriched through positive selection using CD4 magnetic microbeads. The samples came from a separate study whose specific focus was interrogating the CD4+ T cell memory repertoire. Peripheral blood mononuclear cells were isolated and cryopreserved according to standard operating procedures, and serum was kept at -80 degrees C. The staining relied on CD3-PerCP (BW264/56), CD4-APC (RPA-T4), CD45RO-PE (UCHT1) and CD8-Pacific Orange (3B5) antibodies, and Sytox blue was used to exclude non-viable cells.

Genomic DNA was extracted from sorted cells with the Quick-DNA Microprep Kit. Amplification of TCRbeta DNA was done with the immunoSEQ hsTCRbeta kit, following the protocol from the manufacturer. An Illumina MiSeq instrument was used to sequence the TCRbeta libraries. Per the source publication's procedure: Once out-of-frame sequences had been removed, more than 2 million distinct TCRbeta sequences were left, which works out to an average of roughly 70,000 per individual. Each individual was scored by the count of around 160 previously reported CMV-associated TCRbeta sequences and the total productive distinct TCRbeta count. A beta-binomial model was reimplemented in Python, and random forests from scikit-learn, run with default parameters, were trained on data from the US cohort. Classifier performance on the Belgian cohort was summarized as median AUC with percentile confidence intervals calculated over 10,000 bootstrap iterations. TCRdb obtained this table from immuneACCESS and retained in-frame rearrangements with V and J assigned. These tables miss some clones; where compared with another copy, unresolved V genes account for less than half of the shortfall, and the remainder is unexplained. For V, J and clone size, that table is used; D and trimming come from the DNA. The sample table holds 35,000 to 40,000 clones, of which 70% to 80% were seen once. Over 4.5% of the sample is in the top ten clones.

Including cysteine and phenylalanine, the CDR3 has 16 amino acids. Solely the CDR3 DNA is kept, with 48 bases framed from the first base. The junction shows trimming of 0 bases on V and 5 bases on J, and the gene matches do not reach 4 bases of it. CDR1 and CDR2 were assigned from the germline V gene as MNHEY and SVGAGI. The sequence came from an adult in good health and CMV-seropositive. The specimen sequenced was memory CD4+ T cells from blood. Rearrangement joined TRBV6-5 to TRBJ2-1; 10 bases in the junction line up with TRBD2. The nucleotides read TGTGCCAGCAGTTACTCGTTCCTAGCGGGAGACAATGAGCAGTTCTTC. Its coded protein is CASSYSFLAGDNEQFF.